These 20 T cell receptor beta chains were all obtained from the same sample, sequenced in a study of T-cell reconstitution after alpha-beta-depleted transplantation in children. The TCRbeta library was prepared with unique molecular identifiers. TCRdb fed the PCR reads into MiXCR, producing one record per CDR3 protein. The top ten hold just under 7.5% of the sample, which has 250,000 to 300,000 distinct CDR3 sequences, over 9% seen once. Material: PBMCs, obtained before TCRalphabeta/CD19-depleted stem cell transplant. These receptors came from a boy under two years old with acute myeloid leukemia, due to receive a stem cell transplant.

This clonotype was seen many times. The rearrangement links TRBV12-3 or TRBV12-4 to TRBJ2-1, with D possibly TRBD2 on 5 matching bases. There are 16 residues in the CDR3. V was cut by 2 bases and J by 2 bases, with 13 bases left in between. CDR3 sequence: CASSLRPSPPYNEQFF. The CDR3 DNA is TGTGCCAGCAGTTTACGGCCTAGCCCGCCCTACAATGAGCAGTTCTTC.

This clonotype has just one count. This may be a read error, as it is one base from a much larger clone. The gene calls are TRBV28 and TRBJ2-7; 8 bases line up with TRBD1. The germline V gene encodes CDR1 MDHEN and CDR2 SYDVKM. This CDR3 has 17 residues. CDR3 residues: CASSSPYQGAVEWELYF. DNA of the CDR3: TGTGCCAGCAGCTCTCCTTATCAGGGGGCTGTTGAGTGGGAGCTGTACTTC.

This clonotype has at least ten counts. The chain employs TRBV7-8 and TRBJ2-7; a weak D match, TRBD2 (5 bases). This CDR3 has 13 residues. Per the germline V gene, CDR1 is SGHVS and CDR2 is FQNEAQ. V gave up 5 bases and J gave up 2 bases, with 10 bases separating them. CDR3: CASSHTGAYEQYF. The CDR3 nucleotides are TGTGCCAGCAGCCACACCGGGGCCTACGAGCAGTACTTC.

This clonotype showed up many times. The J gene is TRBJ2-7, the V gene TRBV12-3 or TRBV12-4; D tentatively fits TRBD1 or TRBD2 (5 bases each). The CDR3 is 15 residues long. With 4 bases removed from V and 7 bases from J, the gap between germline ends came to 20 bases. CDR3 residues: CASSSPGPMGWEQYF. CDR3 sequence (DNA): TGTGCCAGCAGTTCTCCGGGGCCAATGGGATGGGAGCAGTACTTC.

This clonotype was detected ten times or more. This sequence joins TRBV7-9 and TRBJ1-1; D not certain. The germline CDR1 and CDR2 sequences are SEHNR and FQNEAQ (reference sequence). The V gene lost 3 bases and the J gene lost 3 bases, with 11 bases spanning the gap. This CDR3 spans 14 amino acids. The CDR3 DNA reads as TGTGCCAGCAGCTTTGCCGGGTCAGACACTGAAGCTTTCTTT. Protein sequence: CASSFAGSDTEAFF. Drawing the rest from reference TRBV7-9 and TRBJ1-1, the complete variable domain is DTGVSQNPRHKITKRGQNVTFRCDPISEHNRLYWYRQTLGQGPEFLTYFQNEAQLEKSRLLSDRFSAERPKGSFSTLEIQRTEQGDSAMYLCASSFAGSDTEAFFGQGTRLTVV.

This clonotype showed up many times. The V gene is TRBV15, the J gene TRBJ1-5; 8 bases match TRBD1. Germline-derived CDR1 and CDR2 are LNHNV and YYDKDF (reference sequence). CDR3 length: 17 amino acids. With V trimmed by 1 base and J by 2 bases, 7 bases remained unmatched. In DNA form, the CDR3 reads TGTGCCACCAGCAGAGCCCCAGGGGGCCGGGGCAATCAGCCCCAGCATTTT. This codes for CATSRAPGGRGNQPQHF.

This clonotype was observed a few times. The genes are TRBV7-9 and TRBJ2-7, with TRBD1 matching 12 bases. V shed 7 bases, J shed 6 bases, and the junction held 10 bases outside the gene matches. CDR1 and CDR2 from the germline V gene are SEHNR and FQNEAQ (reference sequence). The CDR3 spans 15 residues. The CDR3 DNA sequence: TGTGCCAGCACCGATTTTGGGACAGGGGGCGGCGAGCAGTACTTC. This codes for CASTDFGTGGGEQYF.

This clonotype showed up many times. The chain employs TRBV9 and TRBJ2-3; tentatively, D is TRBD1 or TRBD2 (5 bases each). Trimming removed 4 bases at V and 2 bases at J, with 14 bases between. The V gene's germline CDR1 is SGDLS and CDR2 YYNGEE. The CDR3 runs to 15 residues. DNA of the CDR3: TGTGCCAGCAGCCCCGGGACCCAGAACACAGATACGCAGTATTTT. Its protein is CASSPGTQNTDTQYF.

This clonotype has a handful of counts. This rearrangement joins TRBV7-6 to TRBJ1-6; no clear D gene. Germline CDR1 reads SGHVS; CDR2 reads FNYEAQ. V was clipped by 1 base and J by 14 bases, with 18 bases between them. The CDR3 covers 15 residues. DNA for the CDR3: TGTGCCAGCAGCTTAGTCCCCTCCCTGGGGAGTGCCCTCCACTTT. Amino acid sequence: CASSLVPSLGSALHF. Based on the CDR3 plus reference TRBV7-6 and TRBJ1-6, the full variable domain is GAGVSQSPRYKVTKRGQDVALRCDPISGHVSLYWYRQALGQGPEFLTYFNYEAQQDKSGLPNDRFSAERPEGSISTLTIQRTEQRDSAMYRCASSLVPSLGSALHFGNGTRLTVT.

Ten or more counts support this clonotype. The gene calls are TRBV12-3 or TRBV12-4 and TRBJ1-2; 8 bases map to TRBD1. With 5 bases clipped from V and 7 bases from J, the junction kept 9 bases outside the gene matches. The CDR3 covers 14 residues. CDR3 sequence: CASSGPGQGIGYTF. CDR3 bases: TGTGCCAGCAGTGGTCCCGGACAGGGCATTGGCTACACCTTC.

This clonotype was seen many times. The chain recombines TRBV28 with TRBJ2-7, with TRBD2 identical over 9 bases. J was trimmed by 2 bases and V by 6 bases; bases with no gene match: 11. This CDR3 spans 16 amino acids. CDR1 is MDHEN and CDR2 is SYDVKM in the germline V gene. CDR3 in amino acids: CASRYFSGRGAYEQYF. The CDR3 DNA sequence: TGTGCCAGCAGGTACTTTAGCGGGAGAGGGGCCTACGAGCAGTACTTC. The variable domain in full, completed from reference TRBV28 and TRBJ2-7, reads DVKVTQSSRYLVKRTGEKVFLECVQDMDHENMFWYRQDPGLGLRLIYFSYDVKMKEKGDIPEGYSVSREKKERFSLILESASTNQTSMYLCASRYFSGRGAYEQYFGPGTRLTVT.

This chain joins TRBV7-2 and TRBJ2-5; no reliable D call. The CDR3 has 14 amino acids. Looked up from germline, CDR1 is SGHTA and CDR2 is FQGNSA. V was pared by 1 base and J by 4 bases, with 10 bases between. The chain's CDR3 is CASSLEVGSETQYF. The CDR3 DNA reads TGTGCCAGCAGCTTAGAGGTGGGGTCAGAGACCCAGTACTTC.

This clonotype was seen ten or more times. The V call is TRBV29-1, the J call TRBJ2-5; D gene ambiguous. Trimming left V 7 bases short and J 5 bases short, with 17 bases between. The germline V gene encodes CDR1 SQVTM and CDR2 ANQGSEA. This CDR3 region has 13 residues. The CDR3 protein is CSALVGTAETQYF. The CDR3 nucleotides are TGCAGCGCGCTAGTGGGTACCGCGGAGACCCAGTACTTC.

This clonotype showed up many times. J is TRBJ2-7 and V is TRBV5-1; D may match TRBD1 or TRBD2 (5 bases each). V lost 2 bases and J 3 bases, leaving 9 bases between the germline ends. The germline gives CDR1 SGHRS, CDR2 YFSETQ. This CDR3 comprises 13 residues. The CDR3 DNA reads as TGCGCCAGCAGCTTCCAGGGAGACTACGAGCAGTACTTC. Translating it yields CASSFQGDYEQYF.

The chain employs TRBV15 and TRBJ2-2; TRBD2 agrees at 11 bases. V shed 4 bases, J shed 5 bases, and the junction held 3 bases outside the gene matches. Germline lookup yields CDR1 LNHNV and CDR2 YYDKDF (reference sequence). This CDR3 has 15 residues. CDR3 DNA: TGTGCCACCAGCAAGACTAGCGGGGCGACCGGGGAGCTGTTTTTT. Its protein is CATSKTSGATGELFF.

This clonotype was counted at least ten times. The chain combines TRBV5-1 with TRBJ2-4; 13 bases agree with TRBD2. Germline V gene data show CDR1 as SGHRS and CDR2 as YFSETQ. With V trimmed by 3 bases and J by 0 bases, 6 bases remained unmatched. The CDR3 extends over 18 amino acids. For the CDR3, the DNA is TGCGCCAGCAGCTCAGGACTAGCGGGAGTAGTAGCCAAAAACATTCAGTACTTC. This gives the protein CASSSGLAGVVAKNIQYF. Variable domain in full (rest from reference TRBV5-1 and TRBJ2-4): KAGVTQTPRYLIKTRGQQVTLSCSPISGHRSVSWYQQTPGQGLQFLFEYFSETQRNKGNFPGRFSGRQFSNSRSEMNVSTLELGDSALYLCASSSGLAGVVAKNIQYFGAGTRLSVL.

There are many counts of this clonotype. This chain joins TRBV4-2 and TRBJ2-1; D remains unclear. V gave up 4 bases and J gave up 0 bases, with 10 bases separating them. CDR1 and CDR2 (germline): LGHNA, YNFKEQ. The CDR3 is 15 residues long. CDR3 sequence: CASSPSLGSYNEQFF. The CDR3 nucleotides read TGTGCCAGCAGCCCCTCTTTGGGCTCCTACAATGAGCAGTTCTTC.

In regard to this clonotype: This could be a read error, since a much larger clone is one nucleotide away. The CDR3 DNA reads TGTGCCAGCTGCCGCCGGGAGAGCTCCTACAATGAGCAGTTCTTC. It is translated as CASCRRESSYNEQFF. The chain has TRBV3-1 and TRBJ2-1; tentatively, D is TRBD2 (6 bases). Germline V lookup: CDR1 LGHDT, CDR2 YNNKEL (reference sequence). The CDR3 contains 15 residues. V lost 8 bases and J lost 0, with 14 bases in between.

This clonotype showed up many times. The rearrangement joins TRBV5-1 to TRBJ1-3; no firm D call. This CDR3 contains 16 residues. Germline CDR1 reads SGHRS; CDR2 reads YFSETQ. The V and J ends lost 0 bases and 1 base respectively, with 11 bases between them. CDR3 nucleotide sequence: TGCGCCAGCAGCTTGGATGGATTCACGTCTGGAAACACCATATATTTT. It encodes CASSLDGFTSGNTIYF.

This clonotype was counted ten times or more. In DNA form, the CDR3 reads TGCAGTGCTCCCGGGCGGACTAGCGCTTCCTACGAGCAGTACTTC. Its protein product is CSAPGRTSASYEQYF. This sequence joins TRBV20-1 and TRBJ2-7; 9 bases are a match to TRBD2. Germline values: CDR1 DFQATT, CDR2 SNEGSKA (reference sequence). This CDR3 is 15 amino acids long. V was pared by 5 bases and J by 1 base, with 9 bases of the junction left unmatched.